The 18 T cell receptor beta chains in this list originate from one sample, sequenced in a study of CD8+CD57+ T cells in acquired aplastic anemia. Sequencing involved patients with CD8+CD57+ cell expansion previously shown by flow cytometry. TCR beta VDJ and CDR3 profiles were obtained from a genomic DNA template. MiXCR, run by TCRdb on the reads, gives a single entry per CDR3 protein. The sample consists of 150,000 to 200,000 distinct CDR3 sequences, less than 60% of them appearing once. The sequenced material came from sorted CD4+, CD8+, or CD8+CD57+ T cells (not recorded which) from PBMCs. These receptors came from a human donor with aplastic anemia.

There are many counts of this clonotype. This chain joins TRBV10-3 and TRBJ2-2, with D perhaps given as TRBD1 or TRBD2 (5 bases each). This CDR3 comprises 13 residues. V shed 9 bases and J shed 0 bases, with 8 bases lying between them. Germline lookup yields CDR1 ENHRY and CDR2 SYGVKD. In nucleotides, the CDR3 is TGTGCCATTCAGGGAGCGAACACCGGGGAGCTGTTTTTT. Amino acids: CAIQGANTGELFF.

The chain combines TRBV20-1 with TRBJ1-2; TRBD1 matches 8 bases. The CDR3 has 15 amino acids. The trim removed 0 bases at V and 2 bases at J, leaving 5 bases unmatched. Germline loops: CDR1 DFQATT, CDR2 SNEGSKA (reference sequence). The CDR3: CSARDKRQGNYGYTF. As DNA, the CDR3 is TGCAGTGCTAGAGATAAAAGACAGGGGAACTATGGCTACACCTTC.

The gene calls are TRBV10-3 and TRBJ1-4; D gene uncertain. The ends were cut back, 3 bases at V and 7 bases at J, with 18 bases in the middle. The CDR3 has 16 residues. CDR1 is ENHRY and CDR2 is SYGVKD in the germline V gene. The CDR3 sequence: CAISEPPDGEGEKLFF. CDR3 DNA: TGTGCCATCAGTGAACCTCCGGACGGGGAGGGTGAAAAACTGTTTTTT.

The chain joins TRBV2 to TRBJ1-1; 10 bases line up with TRBD1. Unmatched junction bases numbered 4, after V lost 5 bases and J lost 4 bases. This CDR3 contains 14 residues. In germline, CDR1 is SNHLY, CDR2 FYNNEI. CDR3 in amino acids: CASSRQGAGTEAFF. The CDR3 nucleotides are TGTGCCAGCAGTCGACAGGGGGCAGGCACTGAAGCTTTCTTT.

The V and J genes are TRBV29-1 and TRBJ2-7; 12 bases map to TRBD2. The CDR3 extends over 14 amino acids. J was trimmed by 4 bases and V by 7 bases; bases with no gene match: 8. Germline loops: CDR1 SQVTM, CDR2 ANQGSEA. The CDR3 loop reads CSAATSGRLYEQYF. The CDR3 coding sequence is TGCAGCGCCGCAACTAGCGGGAGGCTTTACGAGCAGTACTTC.

This clonotype has at least ten counts. The V and J genes are TRBV5-1 and TRBJ2-5; D remains ambiguous. Trimming removed 4 bases from V and 2 bases from J, with 12 bases in between. Germline V gives CDR1 SGHRS, CDR2 YFSETQ. The CDR3 runs 14 residues. As DNA, the CDR3 is TGCGCCAGCAGCCTCTTACAGTTACAAGAGACCCAGTACTTC. This encodes CASSLLQLQETQYF. The full variable domain, its missing parts supplied by reference TRBV5-1 and TRBJ2-5, is KAGVTQTPRYLIKTRGQQVTLSCSPISGHRSVSWYQQTPGQGLQFLFEYFSETQRNKGNFPGRFSGRQFSNSRSEMNVSTLELGDSALYLCASSLLQLQETQYFGPGTRLLVL.

The V and J genes are TRBV15 and TRBJ1-3; TRBD1 might be the D (6 bases). The V gene lost 8 bases and the J gene lost 3 bases, with 11 bases spanning the gap. This CDR3 is 13 amino acids long. Germline assignment: CDR1 LNHNV and CDR2 YYDKDF (reference sequence). CDR3 bases: TGTGCCACCGGTGTACAGGGTGGAAACACCATATATTTT. Translating it yields CATGVQGGNTIYF.

This clonotype has just a few counts. The chain links TRBV25-1 to TRBJ2-5; 9 nucleotides agree with TRBD1. This CDR3 comprises 16 residues. The germline V gene has CDR1 MGHDK and CDR2 SYGVNS. Trimming cost V 3 bases and J 0 bases; bases outside gene matches: 5. The CDR3 region is CASSDSGTGYQETQYF. CDR3 DNA: TGTGCCAGCAGTGATTCCGGGACAGGGTACCAAGAGACCCAGTACTTC.

On this clonotype: A read error may be the cause here, since a much bigger clone is one base away. The rearrangement uses TRBV3-1 and TRBJ2-3, with TRBD2 matching over 7 bases. This CDR3 spans 15 amino acids. The germline V gene encodes CDR1 LGHDT and CDR2 YNNKEL (reference sequence). The CDR3 sequence is CACSQGAGAADTQYF. Here the CDR3 DNA reads TGTGCCTGCAGCCAAGGGGCGGGAGCGGCGGATACGCAGTATTTT.

J is TRBJ2-2 and V is TRBV10-3; no reliable D call. Trimming shortened V by 10 bases and J by 3 bases, and 12 bases separated the two germline ends. CDR1 is ENHRY, CDR2 SYGVKD, per germline. The CDR3 covers 13 residues. The CDR3 DNA is TGTGCCACCGTTCCGGCGCACACCGGGGAGCTGTTTTTT. Amino acids: CATVPAHTGELFF.

This clonotype was picked up many times. The chain uses TRBV4-2 and TRBJ2-7, with 7 bases lining up with TRBD2. J lost 0 bases, V lost 6 bases, and 8 bases had no gene match. Germline loops: CDR1 LGHNA, CDR2 YNFKEQ. This CDR3 is 15 amino acids long. In DNA, the CDR3 is TGTGCCAGCAGGCCGAGCGGGACCAGCTCCTACGAGCAGTACTTC. It translates to CASRPSGTSSYEQYF.

In its sample, this clonotype was seen many times. In DNA, the CDR3 is TGTGCCAGCAGTGAGGAGGTAGCGGGATCCGGTACGCAGTATTTT. This translates into CASSEEVAGSGTQYF. The chain recombines TRBV2 with TRBJ2-3, with 8 bases matching TRBD2. Germline V gene data show CDR1 as SNHLY and CDR2 as FYNNEI. The CDR3 covers 15 residues. V dropped 3 bases and J dropped 8; count of bases not matched to a gene: 10. The full variable domain, in which reference TRBV2 and TRBJ2-3 provide the parts outside the CDR3, is EPEVTQTPSHQVTQMGQEVILRCVPISNHLYFYWYRQILGQKVEFLVSFYNNEISEKSEIFDDQFSVERPDGSNFTLKIRSTKLEDSAMYFCASSEEVAGSGTQYFGPGTRLTVL.

V and J are TRBV2 and TRBJ2-7; 11 nucleotides align to TRBD1. V lost 5 bases and J lost 1; bases outside the gene matches: 4. Germline CDR1 reads SNHLY; CDR2 reads FYNNEI. The CDR3 has 15 residues. The CDR3 DNA sequence: TGTGCCAGCAGTTGGACAGGGGGCGCATCCTACGAGCAGTACTTC. This codes for CASSWTGGASYEQYF.

CDR3 in DNA: TGTGCCAGCAGCTTAACTGGGGGCCCTCGGCCCACAGATACGCAGTATTTT. Its protein is CASSLTGGPRPTDTQYF. This chain joins TRBV7-3 and TRBJ2-3; tentatively, D is TRBD1 (6 bases). V dropped 0 bases and J dropped 2 bases, with 15 bases sitting between them. The CDR3 consists of 17 residues. CDR1 SGHTA and CDR2 FQGTGA come from the germline V gene. Full variable domain (rest looked up from reference TRBV7-3 and TRBJ2-3): GAGVSQTPSNKVTEKGKYVELRCDPISGHTALYWYRQSLGQGPEFLIYFQGTGAADDSGLPNDRFFAVRPEGSVSTLKIQRTERGDSAVYLCASSLTGGPRPTDTQYFGPGTRLTVL.

This clonotype was seen at least ten times. The CDR3, as DNA: TGTGCCAGCAGTGAAGCCGGGACAGGGGCCTACGAGCAGTACTTC. Translated, it gives CASSEAGTGAYEQYF. The V call is TRBV25-1, the J call TRBJ2-7; 10 bases line up with TRBD1. With V trimmed by 2 bases and J by 2 bases, 3 bases remained unmatched. Germline CDR1 MGHDK, CDR2 SYGVNS. The CDR3 has 15 residues.

The chain links TRBV24-1 to TRBJ1-1; 7 bases agree with TRBD1. The CDR3 contains 14 residues. Per the germline V gene, CDR1 is KGHDR and CDR2 is SFDVKD. The V and J ends lost 7 bases and 6 bases, in that order; junction bases with no gene match: 10. The CDR3 coding sequence is TGTGCCACCAGACGGGACAGTTTCTCCCCTGAAGCTTTCTTT. Translated, it gives CATRRDSFSPEAFF.

The sample holds many counts of this clonotype. V usage is TRBV4-2 and J usage is TRBJ2-1; 9 bases are a match to TRBD2. This CDR3 is built from 17 residues. V gave up 4 bases and J gave up 5 bases; unmatched junction bases: 12. Germline values: CDR1 LGHNA, CDR2 YNFKEQ. The CDR3 DNA is TGTGCCAGCAGCCTCCTGCCGGGGGCGGGGGGGGACAATGAGCAGTTCTTC. Translating it yields CASSLLPGAGGDNEQFF.

Concerning this clonotype itself: At one of its ends the junction is not consistent with the germline gene, which may arise from a read error. The chain recombines TRBV19 with TRBJ2-6, with D possibly matching TRBD1 (5 bases). Germline CDR1 LNHDA, CDR2 SQIVND (reference sequence). The CDR3 spans 16 residues. The CDR3: CASSIIPESGANVLAF. The CDR3 DNA is TGTGCCAGTAGTATTATCCCAGAGTCTGGGGCCAACGTCCTGGCTTTC.